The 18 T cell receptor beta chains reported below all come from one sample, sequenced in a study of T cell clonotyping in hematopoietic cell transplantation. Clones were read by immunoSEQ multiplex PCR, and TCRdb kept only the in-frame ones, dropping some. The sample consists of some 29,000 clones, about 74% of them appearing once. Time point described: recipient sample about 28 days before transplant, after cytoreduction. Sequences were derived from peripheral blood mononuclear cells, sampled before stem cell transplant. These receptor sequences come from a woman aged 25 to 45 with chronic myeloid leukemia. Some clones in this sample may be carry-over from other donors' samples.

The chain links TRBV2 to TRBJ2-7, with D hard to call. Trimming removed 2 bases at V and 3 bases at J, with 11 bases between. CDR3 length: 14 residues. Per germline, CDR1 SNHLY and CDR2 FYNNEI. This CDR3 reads CASSEYSFIYEQYV. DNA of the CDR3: TGTGCCAGCAGTGAATATAGTTTTATCTACGAGCAGTACGTC.

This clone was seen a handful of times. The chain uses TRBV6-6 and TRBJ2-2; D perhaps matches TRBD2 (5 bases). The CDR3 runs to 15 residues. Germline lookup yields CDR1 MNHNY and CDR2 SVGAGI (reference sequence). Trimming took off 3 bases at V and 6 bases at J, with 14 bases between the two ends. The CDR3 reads CASSYGSYVPGELFF. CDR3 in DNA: TGTGCCAGCAGTTATGGGAGTTATGTCCCCGGGGAGCTGTTTTTT.

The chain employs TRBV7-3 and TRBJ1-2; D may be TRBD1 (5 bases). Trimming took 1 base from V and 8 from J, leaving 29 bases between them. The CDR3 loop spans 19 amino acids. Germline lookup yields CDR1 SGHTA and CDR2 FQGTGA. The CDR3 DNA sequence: TGTGCCAGCAGCTTAAACTCCGGACCTTCCGTTGGGGGGTTGTGGGGCTACACCTTC. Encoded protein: CASSLNSGPSVGGLWGYTF.

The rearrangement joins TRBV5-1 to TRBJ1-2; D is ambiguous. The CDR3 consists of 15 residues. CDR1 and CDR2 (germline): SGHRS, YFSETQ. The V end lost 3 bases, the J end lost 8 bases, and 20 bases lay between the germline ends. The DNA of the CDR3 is TGCGCCAGCAGCTCAGGATCAACGACCTCGGGCGGCTACACCTTC. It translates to CASSSGSTTSGGYTF.

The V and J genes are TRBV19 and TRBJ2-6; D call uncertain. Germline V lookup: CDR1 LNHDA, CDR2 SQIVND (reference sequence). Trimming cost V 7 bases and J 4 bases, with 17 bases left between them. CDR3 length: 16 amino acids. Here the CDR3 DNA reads TGTGCCAGTAAAAAGGGAAGCGCGGAAGGGGCCAACGTCCTGACTTTC. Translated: CASKKGSAEGANVLTF.

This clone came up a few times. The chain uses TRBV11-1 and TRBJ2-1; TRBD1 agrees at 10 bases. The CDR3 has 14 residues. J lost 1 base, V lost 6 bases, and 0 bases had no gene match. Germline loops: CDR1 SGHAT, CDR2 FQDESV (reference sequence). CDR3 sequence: CASRDRGSYNEQFF. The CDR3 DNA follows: TGTGCCAGCAGGGACAGGGGGTCCTACAATGAGCAGTTCTTC. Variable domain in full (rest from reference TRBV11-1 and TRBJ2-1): EAEVAQSPRYKITEKSQAVAFWCDPISGHATLYWYRQILGQGPELLVQFQDESVVDDSQLPKDRFSAERLKGVDSTLKIQPAELGDSAMYLCASRDRGSYNEQFFGPGTRLTVL.

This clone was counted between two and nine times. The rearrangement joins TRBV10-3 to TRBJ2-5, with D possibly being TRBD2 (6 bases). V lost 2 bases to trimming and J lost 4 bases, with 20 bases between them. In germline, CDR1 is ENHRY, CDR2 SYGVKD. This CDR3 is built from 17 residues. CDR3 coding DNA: TGTGCCATCAGTGAGGGAATGGGGAAGCGGGCCCCAGAGACCCAGTACTTC. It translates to CAISEGMGKRAPETQYF.

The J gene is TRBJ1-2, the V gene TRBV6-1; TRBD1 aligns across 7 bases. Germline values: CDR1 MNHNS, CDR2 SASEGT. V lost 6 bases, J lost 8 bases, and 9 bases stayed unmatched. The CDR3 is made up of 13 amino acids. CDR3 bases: TGTGCCAGCAGCGAGTCCAGGGGGGCGGGCTACACCTTC. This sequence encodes CASSESRGAGYTF.

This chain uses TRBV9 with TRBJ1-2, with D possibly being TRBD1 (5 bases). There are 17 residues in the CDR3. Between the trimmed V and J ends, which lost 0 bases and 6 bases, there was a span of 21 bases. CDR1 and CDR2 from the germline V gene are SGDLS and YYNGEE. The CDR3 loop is CASSVDSTGLGGNGYTF. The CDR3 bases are TGTGCCAGCAGCGTAGATTCGACCGGACTTGGGGGGAATGGCTACACCTTC.

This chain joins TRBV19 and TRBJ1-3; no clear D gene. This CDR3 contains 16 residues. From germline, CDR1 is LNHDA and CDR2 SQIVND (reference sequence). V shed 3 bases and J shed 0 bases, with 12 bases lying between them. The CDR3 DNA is TGTGCCAGTAGTATCAATAAAAGGAGCTCTGGAAACACCATATATTTT. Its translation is CASSINKRSSGNTIYF.

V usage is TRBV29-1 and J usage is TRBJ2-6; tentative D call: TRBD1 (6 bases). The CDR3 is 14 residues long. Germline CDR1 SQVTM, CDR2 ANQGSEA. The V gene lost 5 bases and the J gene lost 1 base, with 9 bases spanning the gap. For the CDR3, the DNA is TGCAGCGTTAAAACAGGGTCTGGGGCCAACGTCCTGACTTTC. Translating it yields CSVKTGSGANVLTF. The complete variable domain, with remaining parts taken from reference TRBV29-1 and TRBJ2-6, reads SAVISQKPSRDICQRGTSLTIQCQVDSQVTMMFWYRQQPGQSLTLIATANQGSEATYESGFVIDKFPISRPNLTFSTLTVSNMSPEDSSIYLCSVKTGSGANVLTFGAGSRLTVL.

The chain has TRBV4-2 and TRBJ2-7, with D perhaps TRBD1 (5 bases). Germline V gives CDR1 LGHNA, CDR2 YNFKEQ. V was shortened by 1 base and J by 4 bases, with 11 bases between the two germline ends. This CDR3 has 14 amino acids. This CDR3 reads CASSQGVGAYEQYV. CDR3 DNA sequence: TGTGCCAGCAGCCAAGGGGTAGGGGCATACGAGCAGTACGTC.

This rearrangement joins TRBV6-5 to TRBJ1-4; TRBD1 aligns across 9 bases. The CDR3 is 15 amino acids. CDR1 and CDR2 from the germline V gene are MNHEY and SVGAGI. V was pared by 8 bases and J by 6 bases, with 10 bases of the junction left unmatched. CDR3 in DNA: TGTGCCAGCGGGGAAACAGGGGGCATCGATGAAAAACTGTTTTTT. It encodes CASGETGGIDEKLFF.

The CDR3 DNA follows: TGCAGTGCACCCAGAGGAGATACGCAGTATTTT. Its translation is CSAPRGDTQYF. The chain joins TRBV20-1 to TRBJ2-3; no reliable D call. From germline, CDR1 is DFQATT and CDR2 SNEGSKA (reference sequence). V lost 6 bases, J lost 5 bases, and 9 bases lay in between. This CDR3 is 11 amino acids long.

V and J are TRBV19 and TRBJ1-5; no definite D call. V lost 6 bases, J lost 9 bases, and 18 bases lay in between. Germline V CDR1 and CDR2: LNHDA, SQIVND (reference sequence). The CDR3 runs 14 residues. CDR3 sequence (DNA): TGTGCCAGTAGCCTGCCGGGTGGGGTCGGGCCCCAGCATTTT. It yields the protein CASSLPGGVGPQHF.

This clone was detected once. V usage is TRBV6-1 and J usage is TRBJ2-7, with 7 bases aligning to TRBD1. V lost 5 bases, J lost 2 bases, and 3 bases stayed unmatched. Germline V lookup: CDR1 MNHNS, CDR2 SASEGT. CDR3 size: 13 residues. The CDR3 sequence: CASSRTGPYEQYV. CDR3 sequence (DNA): TGTGCCAGCAGTAGGACAGGACCCTACGAGCAGTACGTC.

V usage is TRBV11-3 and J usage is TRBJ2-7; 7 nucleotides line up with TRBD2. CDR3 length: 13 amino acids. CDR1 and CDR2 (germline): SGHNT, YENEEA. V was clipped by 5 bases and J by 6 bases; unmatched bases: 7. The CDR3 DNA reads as TGTGCCAGCAGCGGTTCCGGGGGGATCGAGCAGTACTTC. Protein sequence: CASSGSGGIEQYF.

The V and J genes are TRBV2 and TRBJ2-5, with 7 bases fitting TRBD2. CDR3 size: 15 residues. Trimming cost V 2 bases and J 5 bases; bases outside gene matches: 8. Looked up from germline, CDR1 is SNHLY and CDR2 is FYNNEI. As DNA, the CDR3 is TGTGCCAGCAGTGAACAGGGAGGGGAAATGGAGACCCAGTACTTC. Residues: CASSEQGGEMETQYF.